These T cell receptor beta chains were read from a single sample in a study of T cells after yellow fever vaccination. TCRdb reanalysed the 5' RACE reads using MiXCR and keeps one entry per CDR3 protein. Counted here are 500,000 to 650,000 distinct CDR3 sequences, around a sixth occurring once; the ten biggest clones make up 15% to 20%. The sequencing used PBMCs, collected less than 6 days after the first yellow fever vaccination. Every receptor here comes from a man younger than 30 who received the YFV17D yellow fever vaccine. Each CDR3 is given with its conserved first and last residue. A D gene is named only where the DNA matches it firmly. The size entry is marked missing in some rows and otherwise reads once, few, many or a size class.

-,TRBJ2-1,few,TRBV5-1,CASSLKLAINEQFF,TGCGCCAGCAGCTTGAAGCTAGCTATCAATGAGCAGTTCTTC
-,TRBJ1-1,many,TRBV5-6,CASSHGPNTEAFF,TGTGCCAGCAGCCATGGGCCGAACACTGAAGCTTTCTTT
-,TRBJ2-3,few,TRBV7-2,CASSSPGLNTDTQYF,TGTGCCAGCAGCTCTCCGGGTCTTAACACAGATACGCAGTATTTT
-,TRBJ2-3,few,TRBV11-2,CASSLVGRGLESTDTQYF,TGTGCCAGCAGCTTAGTAGGTAGGGGACTCGAAAGCACAGATACGCAGTATTTT
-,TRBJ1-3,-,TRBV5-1,CASSLGTSSTIYF,TGCGCCAGCAGCCTTGGGACATCCAGCACCATATATTTT
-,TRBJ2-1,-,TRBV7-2,CASSLAAGTVPYNEQFF,TGTGCCAGCAGCTTAGCTGCCGGGACCGTGCCCTACAATGAGCAGTTCTTC
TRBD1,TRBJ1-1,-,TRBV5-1,CASSLGGQGSTEAFF,TGCGCCAGCAGCTTAGGTGGACAGGGGAGTACTGAAGCTTTCTTT
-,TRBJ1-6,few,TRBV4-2,CASSQELRADYNSPLHF,TGTGCCAGCAGCCAAGAGTTAAGGGCGGACTATAATTCACCCCTCCACTTT
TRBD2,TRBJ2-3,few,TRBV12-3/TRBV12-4,CASKAIAGHSTDTQYF,TGTGCCAGCAAGGCCATAGCGGGACATAGCACAGATACGCAGTATTTT
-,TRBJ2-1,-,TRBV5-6,CASSLVGGPGYGSYNEQFF,TGTGCCAGCAGCTTGGTGGGGGGCCCGGGGTACGGTTCCTACAATGAGCAGTTCTTC
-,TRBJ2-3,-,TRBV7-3,CASSLNSGYTDTQYF,TGTGCCAGCAGCTTAAATTCGGGCTACACAGATACGCAGTATTTT
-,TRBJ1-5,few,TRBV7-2,CASSSSWQPNQPQHF,TGTGCCAGCAGTTCCTCATGGCAGCCCAATCAGCCCCAGCATTTT
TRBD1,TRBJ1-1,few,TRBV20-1,CSAIHTGDTEAFF,TGCAGTGCTATCCATACAGGGGACACTGAAGCTTTCTTT
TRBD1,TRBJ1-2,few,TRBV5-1,CASRRTGARDGYTF,TGCGCCAGCAGGCGGACAGGGGCCCGAGATGGCTACACCTTC
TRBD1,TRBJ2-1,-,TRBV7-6,CASSRNRGRWDNEQFF,TGTGCCAGCAGCAGAAACAGGGGAAGGTGGGACAATGAGCAGTTCTTC
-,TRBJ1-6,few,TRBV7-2,CASSSPRGSYNSPLHF,TGTGCCAGCAGCTCCCCCAGGGGTTCCTATAATTCACCCCTCCACTTT
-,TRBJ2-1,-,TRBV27,CASSSGPGSYNEQFF,TGTGCCAGCAGTTCGGGACCCGGCTCCTACAATGAGCAGTTCTTC
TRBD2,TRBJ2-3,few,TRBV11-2,CASSLDIWGGRTDTQYF,TGTGCCAGCAGCTTAGATATTTGGGGGGGGAGGACAGATACGCAGTATTTT
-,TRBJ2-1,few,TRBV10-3,CAISGQSPVGEQFF,TGTGCCATCAGTGGTCAGTCTCCAGTCGGTGAGCAGTTCTTC
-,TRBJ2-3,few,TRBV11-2,CASNTDQSTDTQYF,TGTGCCAGCAACACCGACCAAAGCACAGATACGCAGTATTTT
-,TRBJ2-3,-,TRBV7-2,CASSGGRGSTDTQYF,TGTGCCAGCAGCGGAGGACGGGGGAGCACAGATACGCAGTATTTT
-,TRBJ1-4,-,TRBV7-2,CASSFEGFEKLFF,TGTGCCAGCAGCTTCGAGGGATTTGAAAAACTGTTTTTT
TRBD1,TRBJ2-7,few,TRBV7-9,CASRTGALEQYF,TGTGCCAGCAGGACAGGGGCCCTCGAGCAGTACTTC
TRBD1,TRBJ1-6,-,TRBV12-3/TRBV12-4,CASSSSHDRGSFSPLHF,TGTGCCAGCAGTTCCTCCCACGACAGGGGGAGTTTTTCACCCCTCCACTTT
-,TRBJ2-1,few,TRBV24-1,CATSDFDEQFF,TGTGCCACCAGTGATTTCGATGAGCAGTTCTTC
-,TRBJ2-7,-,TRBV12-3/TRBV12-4,CASSLAARGVEQYF,TGTGCCAGCAGTTTAGCCGCCAGGGGGGTCGAGCAGTACTTC
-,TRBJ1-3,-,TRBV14,CASSQVRSGNTIYF,TGTGCCAGCAGCCAAGTCAGAAGTGGAAACACCATATATTTT
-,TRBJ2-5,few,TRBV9,CASSVDGAVETQYF,TGTGCCAGCAGCGTAGATGGAGCCGTAGAGACCCAGTACTTC
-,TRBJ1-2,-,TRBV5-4,CASSTRTAETF,TGTGCCAGCAGCACCCGGACAGCGGAGACCTTC
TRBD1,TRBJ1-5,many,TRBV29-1,CSSGTGVGQPQHF,TGCAGCTCCGGGACAGGGGTCGGTCAGCCCCAGCATTTT
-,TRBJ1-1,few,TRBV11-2,CASSLVSGRNTEAFF,TGTGCCAGCAGCTTAGTGTCGGGCAGGAACACTGAAGCTTTCTTT
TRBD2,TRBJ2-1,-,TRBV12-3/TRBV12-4,CASRPRGGLNEQFF,TGTGCCAGCAGACCGCGGGGGGGCCTTAATGAGCAGTTCTTC
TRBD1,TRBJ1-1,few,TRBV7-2,CASSLEGQGARAFF,TGTGCCAGCAGCTTAGAGGGACAGGGGGCGAGAGCTTTCTTT
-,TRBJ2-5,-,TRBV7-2,CASSLVEGGETQYF,TGTGCCAGCAGCTTAGTTGAGGGCGGGGAGACCCAGTACTTC
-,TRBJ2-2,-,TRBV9,CASSPPIHPRVGFRTGELFF,TGTGCCAGCAGCCCTCCTATACATCCCCGGGTCGGGTTTCGAACCGGGGAGCTGTTTTTT
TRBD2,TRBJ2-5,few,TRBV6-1,CASRILAGSYQETQYF,TGTGCCAGCAGGATATTAGCGGGGTCGTACCAAGAGACCCAGTACTTC